Below are 4 T cell receptor beta chains sequenced from a single sample in a study of Graves' ophthalmopathy and Graves' hyperthyroidism. RNA transcripts provided the template for amplifying TCR beta CDR3 regions. HTBI primers were used in a first-round RT-PCR, which preceded a second-round multiplex PCR. TCRdb itself ran the multiplex PCR reads through MiXCR, one entry per CDR3 protein. This repertoire shows 900,000 to 1,200,000 distinct CDR3 sequences, about 38% found once; its top ten account for around 10%. Sequencing input: peripheral blood or thyroid tissue (not recorded which). The receptors here all came from an adult man with Graves' hyperthyroidism.

V is TRBV29-1 and J is TRBJ2-3; D might be TRBD2 (6 bases). This CDR3 contains 13 residues. V was trimmed by 4 bases and J by 5 bases, leaving 13 bases between them. The germline V gene encodes CDR1 SQVTM and CDR2 ANQGSEA. CDR3 in amino acids: CSVAPRRVDTQYF. The CDR3 nucleotides read TGCAGCGTTGCCCCTCGGAGGGTAGATACGCAGTATTTT.

CDR3 sequence: CSVEPAGNQPQHF. The CDR3 DNA reads as TGCAGCGTTGAACCGGCGGGCAATCAGCCCCAGCATTTT. J is TRBJ1-5 and V is TRBV29-1, with D uncertain. Germline CDR1 is SQVTM and CDR2 is ANQGSEA. This CDR3 is 13 amino acids long. Trimming shortened V by 2 bases and J by 2 bases, and 7 bases separated the two germline ends.

The V and J genes are TRBV20-1 and TRBJ2-5, with unresolved D. The CDR3 is 13 amino acids. Germline-derived CDR1 and CDR2 are DFQATT and SNEGSKA (reference sequence). V lost 1 base, J lost 4 bases, and 10 bases lay in between. CDR3 sequence: CSARGFGVETQYF. For the CDR3, the DNA is TGCAGTGCTAGAGGATTCGGAGTAGAGACCCAGTACTTC.

As DNA, the CDR3 is TGCAGTGCTAGCTCGCCAGCGGCCTACGAGCAGTACTTC. Translating gives CSASSPAAYEQYF. The rearrangement links TRBV20-1 to TRBJ2-7, with D possibly matching TRBD2 (5 bases). CDR3 length: 13 amino acids. V lost 3 bases to trimming and J lost 2 bases, with 11 bases between them. Looked up from germline, CDR1 is DFQATT and CDR2 is SNEGSKA (reference sequence).